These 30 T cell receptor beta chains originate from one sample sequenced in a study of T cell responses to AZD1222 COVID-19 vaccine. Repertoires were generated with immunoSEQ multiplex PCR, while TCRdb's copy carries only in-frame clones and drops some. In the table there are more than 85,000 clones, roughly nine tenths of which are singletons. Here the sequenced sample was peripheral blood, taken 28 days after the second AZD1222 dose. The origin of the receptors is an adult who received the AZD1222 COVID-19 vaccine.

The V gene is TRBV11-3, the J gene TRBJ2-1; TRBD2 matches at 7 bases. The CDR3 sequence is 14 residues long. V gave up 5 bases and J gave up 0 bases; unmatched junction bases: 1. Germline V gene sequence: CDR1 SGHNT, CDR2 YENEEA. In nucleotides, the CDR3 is TGTGCCAGCAGCCCGGGAGGCTCCTACAATGAGCAGTTCTTC. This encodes CASSPGGSYNEQFF. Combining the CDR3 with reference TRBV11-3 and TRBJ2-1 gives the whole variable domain EAGVVQSPRYKIIEKKQPVAFWCNPISGHNTLYWYLQNLGQGPELLIRYENEEAVDDSQLPKDRFSAERLKGVDSTLKIQPAELGDSAVYLCASSPGGSYNEQFFGPGTRLTVL.

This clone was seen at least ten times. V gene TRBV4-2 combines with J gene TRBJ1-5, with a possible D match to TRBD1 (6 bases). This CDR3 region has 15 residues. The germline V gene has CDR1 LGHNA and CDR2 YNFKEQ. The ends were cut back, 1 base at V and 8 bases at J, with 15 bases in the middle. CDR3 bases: TGTGCCAGCAGCCAAGTATGGGGGGGCGCTGAGCCCCAGCATTTT. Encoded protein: CASSQVWGGAEPQHF.

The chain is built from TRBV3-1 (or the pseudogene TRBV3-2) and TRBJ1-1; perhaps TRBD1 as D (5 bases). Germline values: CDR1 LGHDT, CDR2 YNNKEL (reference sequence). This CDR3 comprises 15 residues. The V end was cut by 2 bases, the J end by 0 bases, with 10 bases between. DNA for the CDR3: TGTGCCAGCAGCCAACCGGGACGGGTGAACACTGAAGCTTTCTTT. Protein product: CASSQPGRVNTEAFF.

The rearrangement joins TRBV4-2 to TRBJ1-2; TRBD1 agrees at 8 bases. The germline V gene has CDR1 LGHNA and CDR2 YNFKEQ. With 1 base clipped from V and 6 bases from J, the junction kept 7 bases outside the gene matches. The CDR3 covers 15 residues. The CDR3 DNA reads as TGTGCCAGCAGCCAAGCCATACAGGGGGTGGATGGCTACACCTTC. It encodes CASSQAIQGVDGYTF.

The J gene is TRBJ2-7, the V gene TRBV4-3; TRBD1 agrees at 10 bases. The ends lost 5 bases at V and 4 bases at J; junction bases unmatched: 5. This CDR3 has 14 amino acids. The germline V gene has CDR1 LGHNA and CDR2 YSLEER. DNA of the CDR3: TGCGCCAGCAGCGTTGGGACAGGGGAATACGAGCAGTACTTC. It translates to CASSVGTGEYEQYF.

The CDR3 sequence is CASSGRVNEQFF. CDR3 in DNA: TGTGCCAGCAGTGGAAGGGTCAATGAGCAGTTCTTC. This chain uses TRBV12-3 or TRBV12-4 with TRBJ2-1; unclear D gene. V was shortened by 5 bases and J by 6 bases, with 8 bases between the two germline ends. The CDR3 length is 12 residues.

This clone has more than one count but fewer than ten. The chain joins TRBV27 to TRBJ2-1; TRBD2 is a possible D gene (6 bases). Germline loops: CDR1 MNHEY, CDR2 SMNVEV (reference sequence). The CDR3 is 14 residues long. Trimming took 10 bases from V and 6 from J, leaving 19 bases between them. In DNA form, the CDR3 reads TGTGCCACCTCCACCGGGACTGGCATCAATGAGCAGTTCTTC. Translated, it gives CATSTGTGINEQFF.

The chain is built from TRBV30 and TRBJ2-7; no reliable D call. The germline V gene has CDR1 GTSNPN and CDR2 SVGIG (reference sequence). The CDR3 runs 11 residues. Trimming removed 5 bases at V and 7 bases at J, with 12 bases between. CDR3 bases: TGTGCCTGGCAAGAGGCAAGGGAGCAGTACTTC. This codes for CAWQEAREQYF. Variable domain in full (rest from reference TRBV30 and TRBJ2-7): SQTIHQWPATLVQPVGSPLSLECTVEGTSNPNLYWYRQAAGRGLQLLFYSVGIGQISSEVPQNLSASRPQDRQFILSSKKLLLSDSGFYLCAWQEAREQYFGPGTRLTVT.

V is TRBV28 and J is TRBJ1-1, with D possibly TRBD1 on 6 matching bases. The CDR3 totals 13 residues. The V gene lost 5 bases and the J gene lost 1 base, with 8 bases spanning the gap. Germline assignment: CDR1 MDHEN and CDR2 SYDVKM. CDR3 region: CASSPTGNTEAFF. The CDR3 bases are TGTGCCAGCAGTCCGACAGGGAACACTGAAGCTTTCTTT.

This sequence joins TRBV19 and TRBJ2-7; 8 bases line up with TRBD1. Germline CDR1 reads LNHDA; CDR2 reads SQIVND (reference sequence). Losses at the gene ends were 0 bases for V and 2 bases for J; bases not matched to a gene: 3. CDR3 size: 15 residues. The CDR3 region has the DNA TGTGCCAGTAGTATAGATAGGACAGGGACCTACGAGCAGTACTTC. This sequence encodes CASSIDRTGTYEQYF.

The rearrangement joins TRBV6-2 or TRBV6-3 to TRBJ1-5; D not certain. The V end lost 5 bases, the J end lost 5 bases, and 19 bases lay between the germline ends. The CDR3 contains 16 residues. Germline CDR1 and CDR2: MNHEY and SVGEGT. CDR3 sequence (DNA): TGTGCCAGCAGTCCAGCCTCAGCGGGGTTGGATCAGCCCCAGCATTTT. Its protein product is CASSPASAGLDQPQHF.

CDR3 bases: TGTGCCAGCAGTTACCAGGGTGCGGGAGGCACCGGGGAGCTGTTTTTT. It codes for CASSYQGAGGTGELFF. The chain recombines TRBV6-5 with TRBJ2-2, with 8 positions matching TRBD2. Germline CDR1 is MNHEY and CDR2 is SVGAGI. V was clipped by 2 bases and J by 4 bases; unmatched bases: 6. The CDR3 extends over 16 amino acids.

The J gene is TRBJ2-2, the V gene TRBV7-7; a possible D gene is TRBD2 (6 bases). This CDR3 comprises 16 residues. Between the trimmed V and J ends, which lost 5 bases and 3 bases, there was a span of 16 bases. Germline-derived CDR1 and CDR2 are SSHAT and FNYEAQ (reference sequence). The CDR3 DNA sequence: TGTGCCAGCAGCCCTAGTCGGTGGGGGGACACCGGGGAGCTGTTTTTT. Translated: CASSPSRWGDTGELFF.

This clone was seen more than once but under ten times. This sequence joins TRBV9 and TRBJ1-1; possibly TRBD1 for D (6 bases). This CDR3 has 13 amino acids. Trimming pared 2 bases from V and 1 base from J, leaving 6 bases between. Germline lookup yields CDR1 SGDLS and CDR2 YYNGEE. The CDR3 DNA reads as TGTGCCAGCAGCGTGACAGGGAACACTGAAGCTTTCTTT. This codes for CASSVTGNTEAFF. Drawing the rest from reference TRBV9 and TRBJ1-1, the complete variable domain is DSGVTQTPKHLITATGQRVTLRCSPRSGDLSVYWYQQSLDQGLQFLIQYYNGEERAKGNILERFSAQQFPDLHSELNLSSLELGDSALYFCASSVTGNTEAFFGQGTRLTVV.

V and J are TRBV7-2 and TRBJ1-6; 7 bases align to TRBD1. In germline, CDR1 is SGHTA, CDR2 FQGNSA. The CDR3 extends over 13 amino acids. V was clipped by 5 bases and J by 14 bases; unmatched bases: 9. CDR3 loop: CASSPRTGGTLHF. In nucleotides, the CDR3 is TGTGCCAGCAGCCCACGGACAGGAGGTACCCTCCACTTT.

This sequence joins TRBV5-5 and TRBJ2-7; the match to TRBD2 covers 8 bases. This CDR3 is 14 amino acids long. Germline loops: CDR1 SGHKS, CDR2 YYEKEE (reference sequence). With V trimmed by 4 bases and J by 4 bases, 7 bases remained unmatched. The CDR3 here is CASSTERGPYEQYF. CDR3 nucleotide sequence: TGTGCCAGCAGCACCGAGCGGGGGCCGTACGAGCAGTACTTC.

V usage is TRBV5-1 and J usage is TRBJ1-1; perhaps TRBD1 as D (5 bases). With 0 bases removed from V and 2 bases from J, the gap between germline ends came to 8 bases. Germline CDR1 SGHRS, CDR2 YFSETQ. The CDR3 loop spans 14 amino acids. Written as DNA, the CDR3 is TGCGCCAGCAGCTTGGAACAGGTAAACACTGAAGCTTTCTTT. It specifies CASSLEQVNTEAFF.

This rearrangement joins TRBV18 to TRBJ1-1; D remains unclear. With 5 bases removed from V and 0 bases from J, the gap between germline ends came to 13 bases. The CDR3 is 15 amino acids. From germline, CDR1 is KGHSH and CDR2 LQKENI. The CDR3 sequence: CASSSAVVMNTEAFF. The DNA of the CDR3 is TGTGCCAGCTCATCAGCAGTGGTCATGAACACTGAAGCTTTCTTT.

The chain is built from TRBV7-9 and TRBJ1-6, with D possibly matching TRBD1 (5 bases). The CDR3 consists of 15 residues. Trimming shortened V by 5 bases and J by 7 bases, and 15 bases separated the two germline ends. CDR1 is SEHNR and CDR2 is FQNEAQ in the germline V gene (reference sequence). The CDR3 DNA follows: TGTGCCAGCAGCCCCCGTCAGGGCCTCAATTCACCCCTCCACTTT. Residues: CASSPRQGLNSPLHF.

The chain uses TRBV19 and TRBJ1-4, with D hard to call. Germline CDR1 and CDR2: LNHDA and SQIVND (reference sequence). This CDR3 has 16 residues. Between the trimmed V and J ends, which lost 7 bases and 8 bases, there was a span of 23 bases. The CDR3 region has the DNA TGTGCCAGTACCCTTGGAGGGTCAGTGCTCGTGGAAAAACTGTTTTTT. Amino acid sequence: CASTLGGSVLVEKLFF.

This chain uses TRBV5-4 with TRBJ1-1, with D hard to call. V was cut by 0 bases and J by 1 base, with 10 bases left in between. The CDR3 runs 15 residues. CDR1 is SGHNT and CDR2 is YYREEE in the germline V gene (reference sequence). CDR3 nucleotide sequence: TGTGCCAGCAGCTTGGAAGTGGGCCGGAACACTGAAGCTTTCTTT. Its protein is CASSLEVGRNTEAFF.

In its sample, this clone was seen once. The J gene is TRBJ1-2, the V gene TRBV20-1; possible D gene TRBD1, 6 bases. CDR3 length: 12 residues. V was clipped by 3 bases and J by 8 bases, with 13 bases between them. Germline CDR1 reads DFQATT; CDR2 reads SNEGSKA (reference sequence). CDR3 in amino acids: CSASNYREGYTF. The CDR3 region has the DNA TGCAGTGCTAGTAATTACAGGGAAGGCTACACCTTC.

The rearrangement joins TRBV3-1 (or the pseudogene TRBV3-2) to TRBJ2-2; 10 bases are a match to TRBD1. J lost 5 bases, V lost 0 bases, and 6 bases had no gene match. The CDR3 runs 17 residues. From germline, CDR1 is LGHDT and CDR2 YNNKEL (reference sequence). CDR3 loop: CASSQDWGQGKTGELFF. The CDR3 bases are TGTGCCAGCAGCCAAGATTGGGGACAGGGGAAGACCGGGGAGCTGTTTTTT.

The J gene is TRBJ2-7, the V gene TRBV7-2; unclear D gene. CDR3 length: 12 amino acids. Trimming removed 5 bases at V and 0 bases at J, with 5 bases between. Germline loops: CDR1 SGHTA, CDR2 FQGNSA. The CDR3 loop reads CASSPSSYEQYF. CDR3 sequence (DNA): TGTGCCAGCAGCCCGAGCTCCTACGAGCAGTACTTC.

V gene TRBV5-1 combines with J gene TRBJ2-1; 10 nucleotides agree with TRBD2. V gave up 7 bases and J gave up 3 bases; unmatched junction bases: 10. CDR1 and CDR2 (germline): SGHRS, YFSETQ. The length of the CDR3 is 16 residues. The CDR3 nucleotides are TGCGCCAGCGCCCTTTTAGCGGGAGGCCGCTACAATGAGCAGTTCTTC. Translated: CASALLAGGRYNEQFF.

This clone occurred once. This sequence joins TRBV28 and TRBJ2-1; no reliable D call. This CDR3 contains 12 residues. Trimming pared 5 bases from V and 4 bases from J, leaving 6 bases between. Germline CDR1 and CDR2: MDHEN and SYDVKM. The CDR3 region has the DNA TGTGCCAGCAGTCGAGTATACAATGAGCAGTTCTTC. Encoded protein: CASSRVYNEQFF.

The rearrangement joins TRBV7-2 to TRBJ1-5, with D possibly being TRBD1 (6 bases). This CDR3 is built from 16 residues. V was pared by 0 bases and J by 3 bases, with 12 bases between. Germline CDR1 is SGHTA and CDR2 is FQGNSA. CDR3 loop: CASSLAPTGPNQPQHF. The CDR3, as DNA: TGTGCCAGCAGCTTAGCCCCGACAGGCCCCAATCAGCCCCAGCATTTT.

The CDR3 coding sequence is TGTGCCAGCAGCGTAGCCGCCGGGACAGCGGCGAATTCACCCCTCCACTTT. Its translation is CASSVAAGTAANSPLHF. J is TRBJ1-6 and V is TRBV9; 7 nucleotides agree with TRBD1. The CDR3 covers 17 residues. Germline loops: CDR1 SGDLS, CDR2 YYNGEE. V gave up 0 bases and J gave up 7 bases; unmatched junction bases: 10.

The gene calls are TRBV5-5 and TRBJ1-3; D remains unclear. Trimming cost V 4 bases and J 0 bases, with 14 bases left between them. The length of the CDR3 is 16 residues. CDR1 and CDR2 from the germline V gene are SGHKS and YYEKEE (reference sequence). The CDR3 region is CASSLFSDSSGNTIYF. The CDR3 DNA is TGTGCCAGCAGCCTATTCAGCGATAGCTCTGGAAACACCATATATTTT.

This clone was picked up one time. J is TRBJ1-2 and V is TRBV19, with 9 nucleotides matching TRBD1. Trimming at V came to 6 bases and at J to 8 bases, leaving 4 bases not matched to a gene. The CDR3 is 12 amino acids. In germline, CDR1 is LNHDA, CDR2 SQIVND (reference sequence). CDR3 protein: CASRTGGSGYTF. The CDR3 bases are TGTGCCAGTAGAACAGGGGGCTCGGGCTACACCTTC.